The next 26 T cell receptor beta chains were all read from a single sample in a study of CD8 T cells in Susac syndrome. RNA totalling roughly 0.5 to 1 ug underwent reverse transcription with random hexamers. TCRdb passed the immunoSEQ multiplex PCR reads through MiXCR, listing each CDR3 protein once. This table holds 100,000 to 150,000 distinct CDR3 sequences, just over 90% found once. Material for sequencing was CD8+ T cells from PBMCs. Every receptor here comes from a human donor with multiple sclerosis.

CDR3 DNA: TGTGCCAGCAGTTTGGGACAGGGGACCGAGCAGTACGTC. Protein: CASSLGQGTEQYV. This sequence joins TRBV12-3 or TRBV12-4 and TRBJ2-7; 10 bases map to TRBD1. With V trimmed by 3 bases and J by 6 bases, 2 bases remained unmatched. The CDR3 runs 13 residues.

Here the CDR3 reads CASSPWDRGLSNTEAFF. The CDR3 DNA is TGTGCCAGCAGCCCATGGGACAGGGGGCTGTCGAACACTGAAGCTTTCTTT. V gene TRBV7-2 combines with J gene TRBJ1-1; 12 bases agree with TRBD1. The CDR3 totals 17 residues. In germline, CDR1 is SGHTA, CDR2 FQGNSA. V shed 5 bases, J shed 1 base, and the junction held 8 bases outside the gene matches. Filled out from reference TRBV7-2 and TRBJ1-1, the complete variable domain reads GAGVSQSPSNKVTEKGKDVELRCDPISGHTALYWYRQSLGQGLEFLIYFQGNSAPDKSGLPSDRFSAERTGGSVSTLTIQRTQQEDSAVYLCASSPWDRGLSNTEAFFGQGTRLTVV.

V and J are TRBV29-1 and TRBJ2-1, with 16 positions matching TRBD2. Germline lookup yields CDR1 SQVTM and CDR2 ANQGSEA. There are 16 residues in the CDR3. The J segment lost 9 bases and the V segment lost 7 bases, leaving 12 bases of the junction unmatched. The DNA for the CDR3 is TGCAGCGCCGATAGCGGGACTAGCGGGAGGGCCAGTGAGCAGTTCTTC. The encoded protein is CSADSGTSGRASEQFF.

V gene TRBV13 combines with J gene TRBJ2-1, with 8 bases matching TRBD2. Per the germline V gene, CDR1 is PRHDT and CDR2 is FYEKMQ (reference sequence). Unmatched junction bases numbered 5, after V lost 1 base and J lost 6 bases. The CDR3 runs 15 residues. CDR3 amino acids: CASSLAGGAGNEQFF. The CDR3 coding sequence is TGTGCCAGCAGCTTAGCCGGGGGGGCCGGCAATGAGCAGTTCTTC.

This clonotype was picked up one time. V gene TRBV4-1 combines with J gene TRBJ1-2; the match to TRBD1 covers 7 bases. Germline loops: CDR1 MGHRA, CDR2 YSYEKL. The CDR3 covers 13 residues. The V segment lost 6 bases and the J segment 5 bases; nucleotides outside the gene matches: 6. CDR3 sequence reads: CASRKTGRYGYTF. DNA for the CDR3: TGCGCCAGCAGGAAGACAGGGCGGTATGGCTACACCTTC.

The J gene is TRBJ1-5, the V gene TRBV19, with D unresolved. The CDR3 contains 16 residues. Per the germline V gene, CDR1 is LNHDA and CDR2 is SQIVND (reference sequence). V gave up 7 bases and J gave up 5 bases, with 21 bases separating them. DNA for the CDR3: TGTGCCAGTAAGGACCCGGCGGGAGGTGAGGATCAGCCCCAGCATTTT. Translation gives CASKDPAGGEDQPQHF.

The chain joins TRBV6-5 to TRBJ1-1, with D unresolved. This CDR3 has 11 amino acids. CDR1 is MNHEY, CDR2 SVGAGI, per germline. V dropped 4 bases and J dropped 8 bases, with 8 bases sitting between them. The CDR3 region has the DNA TGTGCCAGCAGTTGGGTGGTGGAAGCTTTCTTT. Its translation is CASSWVVEAFF.

The chain has TRBV5-4 and TRBJ1-1; TRBD1 agrees at 10 bases. V lost 3 bases, J lost 2 bases, and 4 bases stayed unmatched. The CDR3 loop spans 15 amino acids. CDR1 and CDR2 from the germline V gene are SGHNT and YYREEE (reference sequence). The CDR3 region is CASSYRDRGNTEAFF. The CDR3 DNA sequence: TGTGCCAGCAGCTACCGGGACAGGGGAAACACTGAAGCTTTCTTT.

This clonotype was observed a single time. The V and J genes are TRBV7-8 and TRBJ2-5, with 8 bases identical to TRBD1. In germline, CDR1 is SGHVS, CDR2 FQNEAQ. The CDR3 runs to 15 residues. Losses at the gene ends were 4 bases for V and 2 bases for J; bases not matched to a gene: 6. The CDR3 spells CASSSRTGTQETQYF. The CDR3 DNA reads as TGTGCCAGCAGCTCTCGGACAGGGACACAAGAGACCCAGTACTTC.

The CDR3 DNA sequence: TGTGCCAGCAGCCAAGGGCCCCCTTGGGACCAAGAGACCCAGTACTTC. This translates into CASSQGPPWDQETQYF. The chain combines TRBV3-1 with TRBJ2-5; D gene uncertain. V shed 1 base and J shed 0 bases, with 12 bases lying between them. The length of the CDR3 is 16 residues. Looked up from germline, CDR1 is LGHDT and CDR2 is YNNKEL (reference sequence).

The V call is TRBV10-3, the J call TRBJ2-2, with D tentatively TRBD1 (5 bases). Germline CDR1 is ENHRY and CDR2 is SYGVKD. Trimming took 2 bases from V and 6 from J, leaving 16 bases between them. The CDR3 is 16 amino acids. The CDR3 DNA is TGTGCCATCAGTGAGCACGTCAGGGAATCGTCCGGGGAGCTGTTTTTT. Translating gives CAISEHVRESSGELFF.

The gene calls are TRBV29-1 and TRBJ1-2, with 7 bases lining up with TRBD1. Germline V gene data show CDR1 as SQVTM and CDR2 as ANQGSEA. The CDR3 is made up of 16 amino acids. V lost 0 bases to trimming and J lost 8 bases; unmatched junction nucleotides: 15. The CDR3 DNA sequence: TGCAGCGTTGAAGATAGGCCTCGCGACAGGGTATGGGGCTACACCTTC. This gives the protein CSVEDRPRDRVWGYTF.

This chain joins TRBV5-1 and TRBJ2-3, with D tentatively TRBD1 (6 bases). The CDR3 consists of 17 residues. From germline, CDR1 is SGHRS and CDR2 YFSETQ. Trimming cost V 3 bases and J 3 bases, with 20 bases left between them. CDR3 bases: TGCGCCAGCAGCTCCTCGCCTACAGGGTGGGAAACAGATACGCAGTATTTT. It specifies CASSSSPTGWETDTQYF.

The chain combines TRBV6-5 with TRBJ1-2; 7 bases match TRBD1. The ends lost 4 bases at V and 1 base at J; junction bases unmatched: 3. This CDR3 has 14 residues. Germline lookup yields CDR1 MNHEY and CDR2 SVGAGI. The CDR3 coding sequence is TGTGCCAGCAGTTGGGGACAGAATAACTATGGCTACACCTTC. This translates into CASSWGQNNYGYTF.

The chain links TRBV24-1 to TRBJ2-1; TRBD1 matches 11 bases. V was clipped by 3 bases and J by 8 bases; unmatched bases: 11. The CDR3 length is 17 residues. Germline lookup yields CDR1 KGHDR and CDR2 SFDVKD. CDR3 sequence reads: CATSDRLRDRGSYEQFF. CDR3 nucleotide sequence: TGTGCCACCAGTGATAGACTTCGGGACAGGGGGAGCTATGAGCAGTTCTTC.

The chain links TRBV29-1 to TRBJ1-1, with D possibly being TRBD1 (5 bases). The germline gives CDR1 SQVTM, CDR2 ANQGSEA. The V end lost 4 bases, the J end lost 3 bases, and 9 bases lay between the germline ends. The CDR3 is made up of 12 amino acids. The chain's CDR3 is CSVGVGDTEAFF. The CDR3 DNA reads TGCAGCGTTGGAGTGGGGGACACTGAAGCTTTCTTT.

The chain carries TRBV12-5 and TRBJ2-3; D not certain. V was pared by 1 base and J by 6 bases, with 2 bases between. The CDR3 sequence is 11 residues long. Germline loops: CDR1 LGHNT, CDR2 FRNRAP. CDR3 nucleotide sequence: TGTGCTAGTGGTTTGGGGGATACGCAGTATTTT. Translating it yields CASGLGDTQYF.

V and J are TRBV28 and TRBJ1-2, with D unclear. This CDR3 has 14 residues. From germline, CDR1 is MDHEN and CDR2 SYDVKM. V lost 3 bases to trimming and J lost 2 bases, with 10 bases between them. The CDR3 loop reads CASSFPRANYGYTF. DNA for the CDR3: TGTGCCAGCAGTTTCCCAAGGGCCAACTATGGCTACACCTTC.

The genes are TRBV7-9 and TRBJ2-1, with 13 bases lining up with TRBD2. Germline V gene data show CDR1 as SEHNR and CDR2 as FQNEAQ (reference sequence). Trimming at V came to 5 bases and at J to 6 bases, leaving 4 bases not matched to a gene. The CDR3 runs 15 residues. The DNA for the CDR3 is TGTGCCAGCAGCACGACTAGCGGGGGGTCCAATGAGCAGTTCTTC. Amino acids: CASSTTSGGSNEQFF.

The table lists this clonotype with a few counts. This rearrangement joins TRBV4-2 to TRBJ2-7; 11 bases map to TRBD2. The length of the CDR3 is 14 residues. The junction had 2 bases not matched to a gene; V was cut back by 4 bases and J by 3 bases. Germline loops: CDR1 LGHNA, CDR2 YNFKEQ. The CDR3 is CASSPGTSGYEQYV. For the CDR3, the DNA is TGTGCCAGCAGCCCCGGGACTAGCGGCTACGAGCAGTACGTC.

J is TRBJ1-2 and V is TRBV19, with D possibly being TRBD1 (5 bases). The V and J ends lost 5 bases and 2 bases respectively, with 15 bases between them. Germline CDR1 and CDR2: LNHDA and SQIVND (reference sequence). This CDR3 has 15 amino acids. The CDR3 bases are TGTGCCAGTAGTCGGCGGACAAGCCCCAACTATGGCTACACCTTC. This sequence encodes CASSRRTSPNYGYTF. Full variable domain (outside the CDR3, taken from reference TRBV19 and TRBJ1-2): DGGITQSPKYLFRKEGQNVTLSCEQNLNHDAMYWYRQDPGQGLRLIYYSQIVNDFQKGDIAEGYSVSREKKESFPLTVTSAQKNPTAFYLCASSRRTSPNYGYTFGSGTRLTVV.

The DNA for the CDR3 is TGTGCCAGCAGTTCAGTAGCGGGGGGGCCGGAGGGCAAAAACATTCAGTACTTC. Protein: CASSSVAGGPEGKNIQYF. V gene TRBV28 combines with J gene TRBJ2-4; 11 bases are a match to TRBD2. This CDR3 is 18 amino acids long. The junction had 11 bases not matched to a gene; V was cut back by 4 bases and J by 3 bases. Germline loops: CDR1 MDHEN, CDR2 SYDVKM.

This chain connects TRBV9 to TRBJ2-3, with 7 bases matching TRBD2. This CDR3 contains 15 residues. Germline CDR1 and CDR2: SGDLS and YYNGEE. V shed 4 bases, J shed 0 bases, and the junction held 5 bases outside the gene matches. CDR3 region: CASSQGGGSTDTQYF. The CDR3 region has the DNA TGTGCCAGCAGCCAAGGCGGGGGAAGCACAGATACGCAGTATTTT.

The chain couples TRBV14 to TRBJ2-5; 8 bases line up with TRBD2. In germline, CDR1 is SGHDN, CDR2 FVKESK. Trimming at V came to 0 bases and at J to 1 base, leaving 4 bases not matched to a gene. The length of the CDR3 is 16 residues. CDR3 bases: TGTGCCAGCAGCCAAGATCGGGGACTAGGCCAAGAGACCCAGTACTTC. It is translated as CASSQDRGLGQETQYF.

V and J are TRBV20-1 and TRBJ1-5, with 9 bases identical to TRBD1. The CDR3 covers 13 residues. Germline loops: CDR1 DFQATT, CDR2 SNEGSKA (reference sequence). J lost 4 bases, V lost 5 bases, and 3 bases had no gene match. The CDR3 DNA is TGCAGTGCTTTACAGGGGGCAAATCAGCCCCAGCATTTT. Encoded protein: CSALQGANQPQHF.

The chain uses TRBV19 and TRBJ2-2; TRBD2 might be the D (5 bases). The CDR3 has 13 amino acids. In germline, CDR1 is LNHDA, CDR2 SQIVND (reference sequence). V was trimmed by 7 bases and J by 1 base, leaving 7 bases between them. DNA of the CDR3: TGTGCCAGTACGGACTGGAACACCGGGGAGCTGTTTTTT. Its protein is CASTDWNTGELFF.